A single sample gave rise to the 8 T cell receptor beta chains below, sequenced in a study of cytomegalovirus exposure and HLA in healthy donors. Primers included in the PCR were 60 Vbeta and 13 Jbeta primers. The method was immunoSEQ multiplex PCR; TCRdb's version includes in-frame clones alone and lacks a portion of them. The repertoire holds 65,000 to 90,000 clones, with about 69% as singletons. The sequencing input was PBMCs. The receptors originated from a woman between 40 and 50 years old in good health and CMV-seropositive.

The genes are TRBV4-1 and TRBJ2-1, with D possibly being TRBD2 (5 bases). Germline CDR1 reads MGHRA; CDR2 reads YSYEKL. V was pared by 4 bases and J by 8 bases, with 24 bases between. CDR3 length equals 17 residues. The DNA of the CDR3 is TGCGCCAGCAGCCGAGGGCCGGCATGGGGAATTAACGATGAGCAGTTCTTC. Protein product: CASSRGPAWGINDEQFF.

The V and J genes are TRBV7-9 and TRBJ1-1, with 9 positions matching TRBD1. V lost 5 bases, J lost 7 bases, and 11 bases stayed unmatched. CDR3 length: 15 amino acids. Germline lookup yields CDR1 SEHNR and CDR2 FQNEAQ (reference sequence). The CDR3 reads CASSLSGTGTREAFF. Written as DNA, the CDR3 is TGTGCCAGCAGCCTCTCCGGGACAGGGACGCGTGAAGCTTTCTTT.

The chain recombines TRBV4-3 with TRBJ2-3; 14 bases fit TRBD2. The CDR3 is 19 amino acids. Germline V gene sequence: CDR1 LGHNA, CDR2 YSLEER. The V and J ends lost 3 bases and 1 base, in that order; junction bases with no gene match: 9. The CDR3 bases are TGCGCCAGCAGCCAGAAGACTAGCGGGAGGGCCTCGGGCACAGATACGCAGTATTTT. Amino acid sequence: CASSQKTSGRASGTDTQYF.

This clone was seen a few times. The CDR3 loop reads CASSDPGTVVSEAFF. The CDR3 DNA sequence: TGTGCCAGCAGTGACCCCGGGACAGTAGTGTCTGAAGCTTTCTTT. J is TRBJ1-1 and V is TRBV25-1, with 7 nucleotides matching TRBD1. The CDR3 totals 15 residues. Germline V gene sequence: CDR1 MGHDK, CDR2 SYGVNS. Germline trimming cut 3 bases from V and 6 bases from J; bases unmatched to any gene: 10.

Only a few counts were recorded for this clone. The rearrangement joins TRBV9 to TRBJ2-3, with 11 bases aligning to TRBD2. The germline CDR1 and CDR2 sequences are SGDLS and YYNGEE. This CDR3 spans 16 amino acids. The J segment lost 2 bases and the V segment lost 0 bases, leaving 2 bases of the junction unmatched. The CDR3 DNA reads as TGTGCCAGCAGCGTAGCTAGCGGGGGGCACACAGATACGCAGTATTTT. Translating it yields CASSVASGGHTDTQYF.

This clone was detected a few times. This chain uses TRBV5-6 with TRBJ1-1, with a possible D match to TRBD1 (5 bases). Germline CDR1 and CDR2: SGHDT and YYEEEE. The CDR3 length is 14 residues. The V gene lost 2 bases and the J gene lost 2 bases, with 10 bases spanning the gap. CDR3 bases: TGTGCCAGCAGCTTTAGGGGTTTAAACACTGAAGCTTTCTTT. As protein: CASSFRGLNTEAFF.

V usage is TRBV7-9 and J usage is TRBJ2-1, with 8 bases aligning to TRBD1. V lost 5 bases to trimming and J lost 2 bases; unmatched junction nucleotides: 5. The CDR3 length is 15 residues. The V gene's germline CDR1 is SEHNR and CDR2 FQNEAQ (reference sequence). The CDR3 DNA sequence: TGTGCCAGCAGCCTAAGACAGGGGCCCTACAATGAGCAGTTCTTC. This encodes CASSLRQGPYNEQFF. Complete variable domain (other parts from reference TRBV7-9 and TRBJ2-1): DTGVSQNPRHKITKRGQNVTFRCDPISEHNRLYWYRQTLGQGPEFLTYFQNEAQLEKSRLLSDRFSAERPKGSFSTLEIQRTEQGDSAMYLCASSLRQGPYNEQFFGPGTRLTVL.

Comments on this clone: This likely comes from a read error, as the CDR3 has no conserved phenylalanine or tryptophan at its end. No DNA is shown, since the ends of the CDR3 on it are uncertain; the CDR3 is the one TCRdb lists. V gene TRBV29-1 combines with J gene TRBJ1-2; the tabulated D call, TRBD1, remains unverified against the DNA. With termini counted, the CDR3 has 12 amino acids. The germline V gene encodes CDR1 SQVTM and CDR2 ANQGSEA. The CDR3 protein is CSVGGTGKGNTV.